The T cell receptor beta chain described here comes from a study of T cell responses to AZD1222 COVID-19 vaccine. Study observations and caveats: No day 14 peak samples; only post-peak repertoires were characterized.

The assay was immunoSEQ multiplex PCR, and TCRdb's table has in-frame clones only and misses some. Among over 95,000 clones, nearly 90% were seen once, and the ten largest hold roughly 2.9%. The CDR3 totals 16 residues. CDR1 is SGHDT and CDR2 is YYEEEE in the germline V gene. V gave up 0 bases and J gave up 4 bases, with 13 bases separating them. Note on this clone: Its specificity is unknown.

The chain couples TRBV5-6 to TRBJ1-4; D is perhaps TRBD1 (6 bases). This specimen consisted of peripheral blood, obtained on day 0 of AZD1222 vaccination. This clonotype was obtained from an adult in good health. For the CDR3, the DNA is TGTGCCAGCAGCTTGGACACGGGGGCGGTTAATGAAAAACTGTTTTTT. This gives the protein CASSLDTGAVNEKLFF.